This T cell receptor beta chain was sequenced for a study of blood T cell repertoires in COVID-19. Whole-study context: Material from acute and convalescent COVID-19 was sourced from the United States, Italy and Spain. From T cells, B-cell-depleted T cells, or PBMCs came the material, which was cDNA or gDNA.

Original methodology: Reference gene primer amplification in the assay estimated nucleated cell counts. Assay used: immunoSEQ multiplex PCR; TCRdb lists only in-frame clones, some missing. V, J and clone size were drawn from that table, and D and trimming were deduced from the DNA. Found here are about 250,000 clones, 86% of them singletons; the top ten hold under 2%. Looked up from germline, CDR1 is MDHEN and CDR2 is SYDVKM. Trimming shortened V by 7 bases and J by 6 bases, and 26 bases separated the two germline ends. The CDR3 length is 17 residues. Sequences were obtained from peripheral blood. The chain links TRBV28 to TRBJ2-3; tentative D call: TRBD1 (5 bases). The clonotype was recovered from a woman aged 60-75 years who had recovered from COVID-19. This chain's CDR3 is CASTPRMLAGPSDTQYF. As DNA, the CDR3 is TGTGCCAGCACCCCCCGCATGTTGGCAGGGCCATCGGATACGCAGTATTTT.